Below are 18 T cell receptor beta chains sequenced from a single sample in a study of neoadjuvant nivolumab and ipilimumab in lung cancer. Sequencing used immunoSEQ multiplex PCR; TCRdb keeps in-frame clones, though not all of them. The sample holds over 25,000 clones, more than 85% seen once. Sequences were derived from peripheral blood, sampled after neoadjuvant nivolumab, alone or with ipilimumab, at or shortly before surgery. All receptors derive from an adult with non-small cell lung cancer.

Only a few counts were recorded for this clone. CDR3 amino acids: CASSPSGPYEQYF. The CDR3 DNA reads as TGTGCCAGCAGCCCCTCGGGACCCTACGAGCAGTACTTC. The J gene is TRBJ2-7, the V gene TRBV7-9, with D possibly called TRBD1 or TRBD2 (5 bases each). Trimming removed 5 bases from V and 2 bases from J, with 10 bases in between. Looked up from germline, CDR1 is SEHNR and CDR2 is FQNEAQ (reference sequence). This CDR3 comprises 13 residues.

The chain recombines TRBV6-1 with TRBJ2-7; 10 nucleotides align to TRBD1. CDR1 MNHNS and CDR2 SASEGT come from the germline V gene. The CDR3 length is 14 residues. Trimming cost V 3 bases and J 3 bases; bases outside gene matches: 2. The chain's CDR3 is CASSETGGDYEQYF. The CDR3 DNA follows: TGTGCCAGCAGTGAGACAGGGGGCGACTACGAGCAGTACTTC.

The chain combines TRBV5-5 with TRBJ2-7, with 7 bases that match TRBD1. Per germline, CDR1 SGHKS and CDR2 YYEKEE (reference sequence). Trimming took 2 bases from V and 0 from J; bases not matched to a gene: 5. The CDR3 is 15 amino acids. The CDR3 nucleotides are TGTGCCAGCAGCTTCTATCAGGGGGACTCCTACGAGCAGTACTTC. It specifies CASSFYQGDSYEQYF.

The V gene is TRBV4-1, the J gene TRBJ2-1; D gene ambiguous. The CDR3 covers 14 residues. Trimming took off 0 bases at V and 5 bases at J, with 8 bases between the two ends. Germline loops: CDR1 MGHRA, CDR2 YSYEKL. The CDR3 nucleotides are TGCGCCAGCAGCCAAGATCCTGCGGACAATGAGCAGTTCTTC. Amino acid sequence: CASSQDPADNEQFF.

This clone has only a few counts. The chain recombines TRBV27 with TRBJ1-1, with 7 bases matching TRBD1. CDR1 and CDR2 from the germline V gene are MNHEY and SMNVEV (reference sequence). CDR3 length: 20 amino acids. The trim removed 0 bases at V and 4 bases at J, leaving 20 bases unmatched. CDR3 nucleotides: TGTGCCAGCAGTTTATCGATAACGGGACAGAGCTCAATTTTGACCACTGAAGCTTTCTTT. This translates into CASSLSITGQSSILTTEAFF.

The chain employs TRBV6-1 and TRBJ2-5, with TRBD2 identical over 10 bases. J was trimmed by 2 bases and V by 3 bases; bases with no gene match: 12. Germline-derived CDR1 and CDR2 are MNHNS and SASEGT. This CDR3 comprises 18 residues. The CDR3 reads CASSEGQRLAGYQETQYF. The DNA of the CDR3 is TGTGCCAGCAGTGAGGGACAACGACTAGCGGGCTATCAAGAGACCCAGTACTTC.

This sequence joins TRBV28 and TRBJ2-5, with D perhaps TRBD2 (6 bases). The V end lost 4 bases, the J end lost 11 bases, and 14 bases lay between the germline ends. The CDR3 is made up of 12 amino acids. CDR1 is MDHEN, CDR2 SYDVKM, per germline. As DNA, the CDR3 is TGTGCCAGCAGTTATGGCGGAGGGACTCAGTACTTC. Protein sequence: CASSYGGGTQYF.

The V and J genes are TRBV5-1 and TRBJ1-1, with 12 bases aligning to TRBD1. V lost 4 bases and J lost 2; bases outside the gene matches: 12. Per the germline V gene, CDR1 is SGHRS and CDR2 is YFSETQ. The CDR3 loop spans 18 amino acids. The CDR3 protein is CASSPRGQGALENTEAFF. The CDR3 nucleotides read TGCGCCAGCAGCCCCCGGGGACAGGGGGCCCTGGAAAACACTGAAGCTTTCTTT.

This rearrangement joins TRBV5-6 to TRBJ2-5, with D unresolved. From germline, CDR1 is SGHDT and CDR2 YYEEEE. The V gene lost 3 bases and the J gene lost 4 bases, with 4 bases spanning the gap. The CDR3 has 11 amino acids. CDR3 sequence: CASSWRETQYF. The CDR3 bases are TGTGCCAGCAGCTGGAGAGAGACCCAGTACTTC. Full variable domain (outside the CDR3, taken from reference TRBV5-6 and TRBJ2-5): DAGVTQSPTHLIKTRGQQVTLRCSPKSGHDTVSWYQQALGQGPQFIFQYYEEEERQRGNFPDRFSGHQFPNYSSELNVNALLLGDSALYLCASSWRETQYFGPGTRLLVL.

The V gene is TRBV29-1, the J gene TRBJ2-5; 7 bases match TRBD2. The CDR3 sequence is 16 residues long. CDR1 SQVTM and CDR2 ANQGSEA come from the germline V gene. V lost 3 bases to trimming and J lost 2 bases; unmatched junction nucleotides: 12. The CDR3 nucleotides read TGCAGCGTTGATGGGGTGGAGGGAGGGATACAAGAGACCCAGTACTTC. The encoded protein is CSVDGVEGGIQETQYF.

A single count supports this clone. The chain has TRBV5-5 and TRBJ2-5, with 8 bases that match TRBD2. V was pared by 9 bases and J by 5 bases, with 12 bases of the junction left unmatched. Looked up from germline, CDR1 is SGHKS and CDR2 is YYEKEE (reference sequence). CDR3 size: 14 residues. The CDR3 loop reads CATGRAGVGETQYF. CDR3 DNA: TGTGCCACCGGGAGGGCTGGTGTCGGGGAGACCCAGTACTTC.

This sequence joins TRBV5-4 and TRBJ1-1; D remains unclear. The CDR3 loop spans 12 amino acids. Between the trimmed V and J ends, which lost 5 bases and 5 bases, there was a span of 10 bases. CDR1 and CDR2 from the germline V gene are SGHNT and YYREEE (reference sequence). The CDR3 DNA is TGTGCCAGCAGTCTCCCGGGAACTGAAGCTTTCTTT. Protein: CASSLPGTEAFF.

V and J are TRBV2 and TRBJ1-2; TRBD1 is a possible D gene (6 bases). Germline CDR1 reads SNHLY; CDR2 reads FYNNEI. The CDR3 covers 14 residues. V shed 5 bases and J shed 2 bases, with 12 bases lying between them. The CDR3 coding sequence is TGTGCCAGCAGTTACAGGGTGGGAAACTATGGCTACACCTTC. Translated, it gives CASSYRVGNYGYTF.

The CDR3: CSVDFQDEQYF. In DNA, the CDR3 is TGCAGCGTTGATTTCCAGGACGAGCAGTACTTC. The J gene is TRBJ2-7, the V gene TRBV29-1; D not resolved. The V gene's germline CDR1 is SQVTM and CDR2 ANQGSEA. The CDR3 totals 11 residues. Trimming cost V 3 bases and J 5 bases, with 8 bases left between them.

CDR3 sequence (DNA): TGTGCCAGCACGCCCTCGAAGTTGGGCGAGCAGTACTTC. Its protein is CASTPSKLGEQYF. The chain is built from TRBV28 and TRBJ2-7; D not certain. Germline lookup yields CDR1 MDHEN and CDR2 SYDVKM. The V and J ends lost 7 bases and 6 bases respectively, with 16 bases between them. The length of the CDR3 is 13 residues.

The CDR3 loop is CASSDRTGRYGYTF. The CDR3 DNA sequence: TGTGCCAGCAGCGACCGGACAGGGCGCTATGGCTACACCTTC. The rearrangement joins TRBV9 to TRBJ1-2; 8 bases fit TRBD1. Germline CDR1 is SGDLS and CDR2 is YYNGEE. V lost 3 bases, J lost 4 bases, and 5 bases stayed unmatched. This CDR3 is 14 amino acids long.

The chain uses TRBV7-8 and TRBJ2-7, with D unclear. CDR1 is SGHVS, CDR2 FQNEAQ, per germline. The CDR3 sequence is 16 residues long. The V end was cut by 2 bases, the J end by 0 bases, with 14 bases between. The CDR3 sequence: CASSLNPDRSSYEQYF. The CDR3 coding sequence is TGTGCCAGCAGCTTAAACCCGGACCGGAGCTCCTACGAGCAGTACTTC.

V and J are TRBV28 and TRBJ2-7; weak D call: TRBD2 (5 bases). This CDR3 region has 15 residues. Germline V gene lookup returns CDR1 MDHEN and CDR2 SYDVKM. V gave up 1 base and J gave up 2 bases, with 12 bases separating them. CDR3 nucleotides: TGTGCCAGCAGTTTATTATACCGGGATCCCTACGAGCAGTACTTC. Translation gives CASSLLYRDPYEQYF.